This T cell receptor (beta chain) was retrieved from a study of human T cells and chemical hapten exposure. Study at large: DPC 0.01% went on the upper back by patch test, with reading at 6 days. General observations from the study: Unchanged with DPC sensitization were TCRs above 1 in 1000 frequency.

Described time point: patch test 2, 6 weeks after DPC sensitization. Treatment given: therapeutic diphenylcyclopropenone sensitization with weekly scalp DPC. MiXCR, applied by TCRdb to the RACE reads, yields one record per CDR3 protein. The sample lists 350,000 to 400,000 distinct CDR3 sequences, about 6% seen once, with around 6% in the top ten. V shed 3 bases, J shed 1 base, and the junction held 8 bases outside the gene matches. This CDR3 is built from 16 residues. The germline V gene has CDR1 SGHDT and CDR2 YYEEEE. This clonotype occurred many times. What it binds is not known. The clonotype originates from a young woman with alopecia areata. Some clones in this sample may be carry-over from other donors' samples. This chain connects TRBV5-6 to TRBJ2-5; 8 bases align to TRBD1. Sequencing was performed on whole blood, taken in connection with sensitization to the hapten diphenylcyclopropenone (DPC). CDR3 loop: CASSYTPQGGQETQYF. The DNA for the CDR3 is TGTGCCAGCAGCTATACCCCACAGGGGGGCCAAGAGACCCAGTACTTC.